Below, 7 T cell receptor beta chains from the same sample are listed, as sequenced in a study of Tregs in tolerant kidney transplant recipients. The assay was immunoSEQ multiplex PCR, and TCRdb's table has in-frame clones only and misses some. The table includes tens of thousands of clones, approximately 93% detected once. Recipients received nonmyeloablative bone marrow transplants from related graft donors, with transient mixed chimerism. The input for sequencing was CD4+ T cells from blood (PBMCs), taken 12 months after the transplant. The receptor set was obtained from a human patient who received a combined kidney and bone marrow transplant. Some of the T cells may derive from the graft donor.

The chain employs TRBV28 and TRBJ2-7, with TRBD1 matching 8 bases. Germline V gives CDR1 MDHEN, CDR2 SYDVKM. V trimming: 8 bases; J trimming: 2 bases; junction bases outside the gene matches: 11. The CDR3 has 15 amino acids. In DNA, the CDR3 is TGTGCCAGCGGCTCGCAGACAGGGGATCCCTACGAGCAGTACTTC. It specifies CASGSQTGDPYEQYF.

The chain joins TRBV27 to TRBJ2-2; TRBD2 matches at 8 bases. With V trimmed by 2 bases and J by 4 bases, 3 bases remained unmatched. CDR3 length: 15 amino acids. Germline CDR1 MNHEY, CDR2 SMNVEV (reference sequence). In DNA, the CDR3 is TGTGCCAGCAGTTTAACTGGACTAGCCACCGGGGAGCTGTTTTTT. This encodes CASSLTGLATGELFF.

The rearrangement links TRBV9 to TRBJ1-5, with TRBD1 matching over 8 bases. Germline values: CDR1 SGDLS, CDR2 YYNGEE. The junction had 8 bases not matched to a gene; V was cut back by 4 bases and J by 11 bases. The CDR3 has 13 amino acids. CDR3 nucleotides: TGTGCCAGCAGCCCCGGACAGGGCTCGGCCCAGCATTTT. Translating gives CASSPGQGSAQHF.

This chain links TRBV5-1 with TRBJ2-2; 8 bases map to TRBD1. CDR3 length: 14 residues. V dropped 8 bases and J dropped 7; count of bases not matched to a gene: 10. Germline values: CDR1 SGHRS, CDR2 YFSETQ. CDR3 protein: CASGQGAADGELFF. Here the CDR3 DNA reads TGCGCCAGTGGCCAGGGGGCGGCGGACGGGGAGCTGTTTTTT.

The gene calls are TRBV15 and TRBJ1-2; D is possibly TRBD1 (6 bases). This CDR3 region has 15 residues. Germline V gives CDR1 LNHNV, CDR2 YYDKDF (reference sequence). The ends were cut back, 0 bases at V and 4 bases at J, with 12 bases in the middle. The chain's CDR3 is CATSRDRGASYGYTF. The CDR3, as DNA: TGTGCCACCAGCAGAGATCGGGGGGCGAGCTATGGCTACACCTTC.

The rearrangement uses TRBV18 and TRBJ1-1; D may be TRBD1 (5 bases). The germline V gene encodes CDR1 KGHSH and CDR2 LQKENI. CDR3 length: 16 residues. V gave up 2 bases and J gave up 2 bases, with 15 bases separating them. The CDR3 DNA reads as TGTGCCAGCTCACCAGTTTCCGGGGGAACAAACACTGAAGCTTTCTTT. Translating it yields CASSPVSGGTNTEAFF.

CDR3 sequence (DNA): TGTGCCAGCAGCTTAACAGGGTGGGCTTTCTTT. Translating it yields CASSLTGWAFF. This chain connects TRBV7-2 to TRBJ1-1, with TRBD1 as a possible D gene (6 bases). V gave up 2 bases and J gave up 11 bases, with 9 bases separating them. CDR1 is SGHTA and CDR2 is FQGNSA in the germline V gene. CDR3 length: 11 amino acids. Full variable domain (outside the CDR3, taken from reference TRBV7-2 and TRBJ1-1): GAGVSQSPSNKVTEKGKDVELRCDPISGHTALYWYRQSLGQGLEFLIYFQGNSAPDKSGLPSDRFSAERTGGSVSTLTIQRTQQEDSAVYLCASSLTGWAFFGQGTRLTVV.